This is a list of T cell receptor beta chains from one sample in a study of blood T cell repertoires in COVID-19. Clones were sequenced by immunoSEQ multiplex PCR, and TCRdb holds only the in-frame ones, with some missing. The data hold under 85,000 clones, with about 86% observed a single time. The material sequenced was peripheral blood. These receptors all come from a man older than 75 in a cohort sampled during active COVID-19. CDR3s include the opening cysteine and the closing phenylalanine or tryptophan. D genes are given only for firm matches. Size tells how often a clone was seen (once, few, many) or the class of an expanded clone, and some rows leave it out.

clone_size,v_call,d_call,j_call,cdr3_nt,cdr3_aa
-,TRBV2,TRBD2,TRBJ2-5,TGTGCTCGGGAGGGAGCGGGGGTTTCAGAGACCCAGTACTTC,CAREGAGVSETQYF
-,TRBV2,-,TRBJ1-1,TGTGCCAGCAGTGAAGATATGAACACTGAAGCTTTCTTT,CASSEDMNTEAFF
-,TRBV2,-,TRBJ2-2,TGTGCCACCGGCGATAGCAACACCGGGGAGCTGTTTTTT,CATGDSNTGELFF
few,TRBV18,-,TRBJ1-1,TGTGCCAGCTCACCACCGGGGACTGGGAACACTGAAGCTTTCTTT,CASSPPGTGNTEAFF
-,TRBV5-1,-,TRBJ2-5,TGCGCCAGCAGCTTCGACGGAGTTCCCCAGTACTTC,CASSFDGVPQYF
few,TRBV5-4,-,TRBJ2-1,TGTGCCAGCAGCCCCCGTTACAATGAGCAGTTCTTC,CASSPRYNEQFF
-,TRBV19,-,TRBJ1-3,TGTGCCAGTAGTATAAACGCGGGTGCTGGAAACACCATATATTTT,CASSINAGAGNTIYF
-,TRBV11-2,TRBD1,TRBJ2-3,TGTGCCAGCAGCTTGAGGACAGGGAGTGCAGATACGCAGTATTTT,CASSLRTGSADTQYF
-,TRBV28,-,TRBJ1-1,TGTGCCAGCAGTACATACAGGGAGTGGTACACTGAAGCTTTCTTT,CASSTYREWYTEAFF
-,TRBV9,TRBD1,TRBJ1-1,TGTGCCAGCAGCGCTGCCGGGACAGGAGGAACTGAAGCTTTCTTT,CASSAAGTGGTEAFF
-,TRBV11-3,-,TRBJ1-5,TGTGCCAGCAGCTTATTCACAGGGTCTGGCAATCAGCCCCAGCATTTT,CASSLFTGSGNQPQHF
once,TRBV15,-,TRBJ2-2,TGTGCCACCAGCAGAGATCGGACTCCAGCGAGCACCGGGGAGCTGTTTTTT,CATSRDRTPASTGELFF
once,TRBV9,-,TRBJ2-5,TGTGCCAGCAGCGCTACCACAGGGATCCAAGAGACCCAGTACTTC,CASSATTGIQETQYF
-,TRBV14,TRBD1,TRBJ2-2,TGTGCCAGCAGCCAAGGACAGGGATTCACCGGGGAGCTGTTTTTT,CASSQGQGFTGELFF
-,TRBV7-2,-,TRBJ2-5,TGTGCCAGCAGCTTAATTTTAGAAACTTCGGAGACCCAGTACTTC,CASSLILETSETQYF
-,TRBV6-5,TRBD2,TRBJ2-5,TGTGCCAGCAGTTACTCCGGGACTAGAGTTCAAGAGACCCAGTACTTC,CASSYSGTRVQETQYF
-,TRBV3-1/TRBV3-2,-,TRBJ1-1,TGTGCCAGCAGCCAATGGAGGAACACTGAAGCTTTCTTT,CASSQWRNTEAFF
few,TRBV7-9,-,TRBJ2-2,TGTGCCAGCAGCTTCTACGGCGGGGAGCTGTTTTTT,CASSFYGGELFF
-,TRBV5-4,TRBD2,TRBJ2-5,TGTGCCAGCAGCGGATTTAGCGGGCAAGAGACCCAGTACTTC,CASSGFSGQETQYF
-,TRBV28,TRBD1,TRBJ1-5,TGTGCCAGCAGTGTGACAGGGGGCGGTCAGCCCCAGCATTTT,CASSVTGGGQPQHF
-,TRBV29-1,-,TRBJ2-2,TGCAGCGTTCCTGACAGAAAGAACACCGGGGAGCTGTTTTTT,CSVPDRKNTGELFF
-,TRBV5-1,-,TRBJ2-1,TGCGCCAGCAGCCCGAAGGGGTCTTTCCTGAATGAGCAGTTCTTC,CASSPKGSFLNEQFF
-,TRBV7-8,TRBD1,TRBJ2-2,TGTGCCAGCAGCCAGCGACAGGGCTTTGACGGGGAGCTGTTTTTT,CASSQRQGFDGELFF
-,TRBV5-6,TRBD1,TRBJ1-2,TGTGCCAGCAGCTTGCAGACAGGGTGGGAAGGCTACACCTTC,CASSLQTGWEGYTF
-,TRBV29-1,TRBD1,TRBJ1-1,TGCAGCGTTGATGGCAGGGGGCGAACTGAAGCTTTCTTT,CSVDGRGRTEAFF
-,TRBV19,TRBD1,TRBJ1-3,TGTGCCAGTATAGAGGGGACAGCCGGAAACACCATATATTTT,CASIEGTAGNTIYF
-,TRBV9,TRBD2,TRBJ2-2,TGTGCCAGCAGCGTAGCGGGGGGGAAGAACACCGGGGAGCTGTTTTTT,CASSVAGGKNTGELFF
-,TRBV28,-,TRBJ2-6,TGTGCCAGCTATAACGGCGGCGGATCTGGGGCCAACGTCCTGACTTTC,CASYNGGGSGANVLTF
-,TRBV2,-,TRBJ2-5,TGTGCCAGCACCCCGGAAGAGACCCAGTACTTC,CASTPEETQYF
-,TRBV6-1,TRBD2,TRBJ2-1,TGTGCCAGCAGTGTGATCGGGGGGGCAGTACGCAATGAGCAGTTCTTC,CASSVIGGAVRNEQFF
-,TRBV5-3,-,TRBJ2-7,TGTGCCAGAAGCTTGTTTCATCGCAGGGACTACGAGCAGTACTTC,CARSLFHRRDYEQYF